The next 24 T cell receptor beta chains were all read from a single sample in a study of T cell responses to AZD1222 COVID-19 vaccine. Produced via immunoSEQ multiplex PCR; TCRdb's table is partial and in-frame only. The repertoire holds 150,000 to 180,000 clones, with roughly nine tenths as singletons. Sequenced material: peripheral blood, taken on day 0 of MenACWY control vaccination. Receptors originate from an adult in good health.

The V and J genes are TRBV15 and TRBJ1-6; D unresolved. Germline CDR1 is LNHNV and CDR2 is YYDKDF (reference sequence). The CDR3 is 21 amino acids. The V end was cut by 0 bases, the J end by 1 base, with 22 bases between. The CDR3 coding sequence is TGTGCCACCAGCAGAGATAATTATGGTGTTTTGGCAGGTTCCTATAATTCACCCCTCCACTTT. It encodes CATSRDNYGVLAGSYNSPLHF.

The V and J genes are TRBV7-3 and TRBJ1-1, with 7 bases fitting TRBD1. This CDR3 is built from 14 residues. V lost 4 bases and J lost 1; bases outside the gene matches: 3. Germline lookup yields CDR1 SGHTA and CDR2 FQGTGA. Here the CDR3 DNA reads TGTGCCAGCAGCTCGGGACAGCCGAACACTGAAGCTTTCTTT. Encoded protein: CASSSGQPNTEAFF.

This clone has more than one count but fewer than ten. The chain employs TRBV2 and TRBJ1-1; D unclear. The CDR3 consists of 14 residues. In germline, CDR1 is SNHLY, CDR2 FYNNEI. V lost 7 bases to trimming and J lost 7 bases, with 19 bases between them. Written as DNA, the CDR3 is TGTGCCAGCAAGCTTGAGGCAGGCGATCTTGAAGCTTTCTTT. Protein sequence: CASKLEAGDLEAFF.

The chain employs TRBV10-3 and TRBJ1-2, with D perhaps matching TRBD1 (5 bases). CDR1 ENHRY and CDR2 SYGVKD come from the germline V gene. This CDR3 comprises 15 residues. Trimming removed 8 bases from V and 6 bases from J, with 22 bases in between. CDR3 loop: CAIGHFLWGSNGYTF. The CDR3 nucleotides read TGTGCCATCGGCCACTTCTTGTGGGGGTCAAATGGCTACACCTTC.

The chain links TRBV10-2 to TRBJ1-3, with D maybe TRBD1 (5 bases). This CDR3 comprises 15 residues. Trimming stripped 2 bases from V and 2 bases from J, with 10 bases between. Germline V gives CDR1 WSHSY, CDR2 SAAADI. CDR3 sequence: CASSEPQTAGNTIYF. Written as DNA, the CDR3 is TGCGCCAGCAGTGAGCCTCAGACAGCTGGAAACACCATATATTTT.

This clone was seen more than once but under ten times. The chain uses TRBV5-4 and TRBJ2-7; 12 bases agree with TRBD2. Looked up from germline, CDR1 is SGHNT and CDR2 is YYREEE (reference sequence). Germline trimming cut 3 bases from V and 3 bases from J; bases unmatched to any gene: 4. The CDR3 loop spans 15 amino acids. The CDR3 loop reads CASSSTSGSRYEQYF. CDR3 nucleotide sequence: TGTGCCAGCAGCTCGACTAGCGGGAGTCGCTACGAGCAGTACTTC.

This clone was seen a handful of times. This chain joins TRBV21-1 and TRBJ1-5; whether TRBD1, the table's D call, matches the DNA was not checked. TRBV21-1 is a pseudogene locus. The CDR3 has 15 residues. The chain's CDR3 is CASKTRPGTGPPQHF. Here the CDR3 DNA reads TGTGCCAGCAAGACCCGTCCCGGGACAGGGCCGCCCCAGCATTTT.

In this sample, this clone turned up a few times. The genes are TRBV5-1 and TRBJ2-7; D is unresolved. Germline V CDR1 and CDR2: SGHRS, YFSETQ. The CDR3 runs 14 residues. With 7 bases removed from V and 6 bases from J, the gap between germline ends came to 20 bases. The CDR3 region has the DNA TGCGCCAGCTGCCCTGAAGCACAAAGTACCGAGCAGTACTTC. It codes for CASCPEAQSTEQYF. Full variable domain (remainder filled in from reference TRBV5-1 and TRBJ2-7): KAGVTQTPRYLIKTRGQQVTLSCSPISGHRSVSWYQQTPGQGLQFLFEYFSETQRNKGNFPGRFSGRQFSNSRSEMNVSTLELGDSALYLCASCPEAQSTEQYFGPGTRLTVT.

The CDR3 nucleotides read TGTGCCAGCAGGAGGACAGGCGGGGTCTATGGCTACACCTTC. Protein: CASRRTGGVYGYTF. The chain carries TRBV5-6 and TRBJ1-2, with 7 bases matching TRBD1. V shed 5 bases, J shed 4 bases, and the junction held 8 bases outside the gene matches. From germline, CDR1 is SGHDT and CDR2 YYEEEE. The CDR3 extends over 14 amino acids.

This chain uses TRBV5-6 with TRBJ2-1; the D is unclear. Germline lookup yields CDR1 SGHDT and CDR2 YYEEEE. This CDR3 region has 13 residues. V gave up 3 bases and J gave up 8 bases, with 12 bases separating them. CDR3 in amino acids: CASSSPSIHEQFF. DNA for the CDR3: TGTGCCAGCAGCTCCCCGTCTATCCATGAGCAGTTCTTC.

The chain couples TRBV20-1 to TRBJ1-2; D gene unclear. Trimming removed 5 bases from V and 7 bases from J, with 8 bases in between. CDR1 DFQATT and CDR2 SNEGSKA come from the germline V gene (reference sequence). This CDR3 is built from 10 residues. The CDR3 nucleotides read TGCAGTGCTCACGCAGTTGGCTACACCTTC. Protein product: CSAHAVGYTF.

V gene TRBV5-4 combines with J gene TRBJ2-3; D is possibly TRBD1 or TRBD2 (5 bases each). V gave up 4 bases and J gave up 6 bases, with 21 bases separating them. This CDR3 has 16 amino acids. Germline CDR1 SGHNT, CDR2 YYREEE (reference sequence). This CDR3 reads CASSNSLGPSGDTQYF. In DNA, the CDR3 is TGTGCCAGCAGCAACTCTTTGGGACCCAGCGGCGATACGCAGTATTTT.

The CDR3, as DNA: TGTGCCAGCAGCTTAGTTGGAGGGGGCTCATACGAGCAGTACTTC. Translating it yields CASSLVGGGSYEQYF. This sequence joins TRBV7-2 and TRBJ2-7; D is possibly TRBD1 (7 bases). Germline-derived CDR1 and CDR2 are SGHTA and FQGNSA. The CDR3 runs 15 residues. Trimming removed 1 base at V and 4 bases at J, with 14 bases between.

The rearrangement joins TRBV2 to TRBJ1-3; the D gene is possibly TRBD1 (5 bases). The CDR3 has 14 residues. Deletions cut 4 bases from V and 2 bases from J, with 9 bases between. Germline V gene sequence: CDR1 SNHLY, CDR2 FYNNEI. The CDR3 region has the DNA TGTGCCAGCAGTGCGATCAGGGCTGGAAACACCATATATTTT. This gives the protein CASSAIRAGNTIYF.

This chain uses TRBV11-1 with TRBJ2-7; 7 bases are shared with TRBD2. The CDR3 totals 14 residues. Germline assignment: CDR1 SGHAT and CDR2 FQDESV (reference sequence). Germline trimming cut 1 base from V and 0 bases from J; bases unmatched to any gene: 0. CDR3 sequence: CASSLGGSSYEQYF. The DNA for the CDR3 is TGTGCCAGCAGCTTAGGCGGGAGCTCCTACGAGCAGTACTTC.

CDR3 region: CASSLAAEYQPQHF. The DNA of the CDR3 is TGTGCCAGCAGCTTGGCGGCAGAGTATCAGCCCCAGCATTTT. The chain uses TRBV5-5 and TRBJ1-5; no definite D call. V lost 0 bases and J lost 5, with 9 bases in between. Germline loops: CDR1 SGHKS, CDR2 YYEKEE (reference sequence). The CDR3 totals 14 residues.

The chain carries TRBV9 and TRBJ2-3; D possibly corresponds to TRBD1 (6 bases). Germline V gene sequence: CDR1 SGDLS, CDR2 YYNGEE. The CDR3 covers 14 residues. V was pared by 3 bases and J by 4 bases, with 12 bases between. As DNA, the CDR3 is TGTGCCAGCAGCGGGAGGACAGTCCCAGATACGCAGTATTTT. The encoded protein is CASSGRTVPDTQYF. Variable domain in full (rest from reference TRBV9 and TRBJ2-3): DSGVTQTPKHLITATGQRVTLRCSPRSGDLSVYWYQQSLDQGLQFLIQYYNGEERAKGNILERFSAQQFPDLHSELNLSSLELGDSALYFCASSGRTVPDTQYFGPGTRLTVL.

This chain links TRBV4-2 with TRBJ1-5, with TRBD1 identical over 12 bases. Germline V gives CDR1 LGHNA, CDR2 YNFKEQ. The CDR3 has 16 residues. V lost 2 bases to trimming and J lost 5 bases; unmatched junction nucleotides: 4. CDR3 protein: CASSQTGTGGHQPQHF. The CDR3 DNA reads TGTGCCAGCAGCCAAACCGGGACAGGGGGCCATCAGCCCCAGCATTTT.

The chain is built from TRBV4-1 and TRBJ1-5, with TRBD1 as a possible D gene (5 bases). The CDR3 has 15 residues. CDR1 is MGHRA and CDR2 is YSYEKL in the germline V gene. V was pared by 3 bases and J by 5 bases, with 14 bases between. The CDR3 DNA sequence: TGCGCCAGCAGCCAGCCCCGGGACTTGGATCAGCCCCAGCATTTT. Translated: CASSQPRDLDQPQHF.

The rearrangement uses TRBV11-3 and TRBJ2-7; 7 bases map to TRBD2. Per the germline V gene, CDR1 is SGHNT and CDR2 is YENEEA. CDR3 length: 11 residues. V shed 6 bases and J 11 bases; nucleotides not matched to a gene: 7. The CDR3 DNA sequence: TGTGCCAGCAGTCTCGCTGGGAGGGAGTACTTC. This gives the protein CASSLAGREYF.

V is TRBV12-3 or TRBV12-4 and J is TRBJ2-7; D uncertain. The CDR3 contains 12 residues. Trimming took 2 bases from V and 8 from J, leaving 10 bases between them. CDR3 sequence: CASSLLWEKQYF. CDR3 DNA sequence: TGTGCCAGCAGTTTACTATGGGAAAAGCAGTACTTC.

The rearrangement links TRBV7-8 to TRBJ2-1; TRBD2 aligns across 12 bases. Trimming cost V 5 bases and J 9 bases; bases outside gene matches: 11. This CDR3 is built from 16 residues. Germline V gene sequence: CDR1 SGHVS, CDR2 FQNEAQ. The CDR3 DNA follows: TGTGCCAGCAGCCCCAGCCTAGCGGGGGGGCTTATTGAGCAGTTCTTC. Amino acids: CASSPSLAGGLIEQFF.

This chain connects TRBV19 to TRBJ2-1; 13 nucleotides match TRBD2. Germline V lookup: CDR1 LNHDA, CDR2 SQIVND (reference sequence). V lost 4 bases and J lost 8; bases outside the gene matches: 5. The CDR3 is 15 residues long. This CDR3 reads CASSTLAGGNHEQFF. In DNA form, the CDR3 reads TGTGCCAGTAGTACACTAGCGGGAGGGAATCATGAGCAGTTCTTC.

This clone was seen a handful of times. The chain joins TRBV3-1 (or the pseudogene TRBV3-2) to TRBJ2-2; 10 bases line up with TRBD1. V dropped 1 base and J dropped 4; count of bases not matched to a gene: 0. Germline CDR1 LGHDT, CDR2 YNNKEL (reference sequence). The length of the CDR3 is 15 residues. CDR3 bases: TGTGCCAGCAGCCAAGGGACAGGGGGCACCGGGGAGCTGTTTTTT. Translating it yields CASSQGTGGTGELFF.